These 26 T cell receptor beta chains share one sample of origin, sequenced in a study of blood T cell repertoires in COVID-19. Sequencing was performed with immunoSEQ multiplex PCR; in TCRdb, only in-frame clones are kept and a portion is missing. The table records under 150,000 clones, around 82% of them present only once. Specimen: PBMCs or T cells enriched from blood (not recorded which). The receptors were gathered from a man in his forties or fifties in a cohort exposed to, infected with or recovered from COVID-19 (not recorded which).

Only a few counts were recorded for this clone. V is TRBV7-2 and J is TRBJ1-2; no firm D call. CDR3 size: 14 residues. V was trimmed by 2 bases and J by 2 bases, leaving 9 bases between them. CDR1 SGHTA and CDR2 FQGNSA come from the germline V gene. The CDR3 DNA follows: TGTGCCAGCAGCTTAACCCAACTCAACTATGGCTACACCTTC. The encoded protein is CASSLTQLNYGYTF.

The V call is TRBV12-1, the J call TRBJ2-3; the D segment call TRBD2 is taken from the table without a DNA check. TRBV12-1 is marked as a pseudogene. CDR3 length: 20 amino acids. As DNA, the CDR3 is TGTGCCAGCAGCTTTGTTCTAGCGGGGGGCCCGGTGGCTAAGACAGATACGCAGTATTTT. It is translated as CASSFVLAGGPVAKTDTQYF.

The CDR3 loop is CASSVSMGGETQYF. The CDR3 DNA follows: TGCGCCAGCAGTGTAAGTATGGGGGGAGAGACCCAGTACTTC. This sequence joins TRBV10-1 and TRBJ2-5; D is perhaps TRBD2 (6 bases). Germline-derived CDR1 and CDR2 are WNHNN and SYGVQD (reference sequence). Between the trimmed V and J ends, which lost 4 bases and 4 bases, there was a span of 13 bases. The CDR3 loop spans 14 amino acids.

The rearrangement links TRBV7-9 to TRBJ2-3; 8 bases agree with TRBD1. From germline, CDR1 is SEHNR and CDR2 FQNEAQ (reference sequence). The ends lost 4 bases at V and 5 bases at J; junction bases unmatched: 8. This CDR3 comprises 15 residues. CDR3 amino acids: CASSSWTGRQDTQYF. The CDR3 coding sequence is TGTGCCAGCAGCTCTTGGACAGGGAGACAAGATACGCAGTATTTT.

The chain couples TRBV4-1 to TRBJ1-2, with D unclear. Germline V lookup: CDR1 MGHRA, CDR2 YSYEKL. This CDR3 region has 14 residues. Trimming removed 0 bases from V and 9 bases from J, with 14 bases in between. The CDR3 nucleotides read TGCGCCAGCAGCCAAGAAGGCACCACGGGGAGCTACACCTTC. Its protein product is CASSQEGTTGSYTF.

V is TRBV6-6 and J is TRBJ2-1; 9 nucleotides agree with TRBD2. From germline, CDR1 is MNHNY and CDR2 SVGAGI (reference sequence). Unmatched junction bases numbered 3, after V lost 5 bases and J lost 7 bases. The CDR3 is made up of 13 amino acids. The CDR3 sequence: CASSPRGGNEQFF. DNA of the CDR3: TGTGCCAGCAGTCCGCGGGGGGGGAATGAGCAGTTCTTC.

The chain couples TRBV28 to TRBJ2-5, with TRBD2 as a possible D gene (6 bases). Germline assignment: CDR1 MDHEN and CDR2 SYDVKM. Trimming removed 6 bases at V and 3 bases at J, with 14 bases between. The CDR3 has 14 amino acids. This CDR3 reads CASSPGGSEETQYF. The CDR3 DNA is TGTGCCAGCAGCCCTGGAGGGTCGGAAGAGACCCAGTACTTC.

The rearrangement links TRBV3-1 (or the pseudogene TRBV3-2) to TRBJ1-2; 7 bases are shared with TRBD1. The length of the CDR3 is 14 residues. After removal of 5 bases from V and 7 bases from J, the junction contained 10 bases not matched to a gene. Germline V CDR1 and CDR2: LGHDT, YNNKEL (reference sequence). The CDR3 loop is CASSLLDRDSGYTF. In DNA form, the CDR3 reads TGTGCCAGCAGCTTACTCGACAGGGACTCTGGCTACACCTTC.

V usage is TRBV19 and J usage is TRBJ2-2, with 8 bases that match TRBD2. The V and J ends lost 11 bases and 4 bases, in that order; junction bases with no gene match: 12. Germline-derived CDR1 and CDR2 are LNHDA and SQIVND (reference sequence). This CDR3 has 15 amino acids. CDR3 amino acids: CASEGGLAGTGELFF. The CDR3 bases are TGTGCCTCTGAGGGCGGGCTAGCGGGCACCGGGGAGCTGTTTTTT.

This CDR3 reads CASSLNGAGSPYEQYF. The CDR3 DNA is TGTGCCAGCAGCTTAAATGGGGCCGGGTCGCCCTACGAGCAGTACTTC. The chain joins TRBV11-1 to TRBJ2-7; D possibly corresponds to TRBD1 (5 bases). Germline values: CDR1 SGHAT, CDR2 FQDESV (reference sequence). The V end was cut by 2 bases, the J end by 2 bases, with 16 bases between. The CDR3 runs to 16 residues.

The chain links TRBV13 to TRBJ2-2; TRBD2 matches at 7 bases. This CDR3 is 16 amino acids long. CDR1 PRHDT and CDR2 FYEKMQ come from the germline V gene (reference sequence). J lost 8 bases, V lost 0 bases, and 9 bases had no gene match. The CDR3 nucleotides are TGTGCCAGCAGCTTAGGCGACGGGAGGAAGGTTGGGGAGCTGTTTTTT. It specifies CASSLGDGRKVGELFF.

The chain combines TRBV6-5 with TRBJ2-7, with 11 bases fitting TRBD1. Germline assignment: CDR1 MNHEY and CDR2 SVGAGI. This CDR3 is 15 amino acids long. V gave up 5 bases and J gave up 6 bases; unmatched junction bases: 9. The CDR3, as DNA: TGTGCCAGCAGTACCTTAAAGGGACAGGGGGTCGAGCAGTACTTC. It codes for CASSTLKGQGVEQYF.

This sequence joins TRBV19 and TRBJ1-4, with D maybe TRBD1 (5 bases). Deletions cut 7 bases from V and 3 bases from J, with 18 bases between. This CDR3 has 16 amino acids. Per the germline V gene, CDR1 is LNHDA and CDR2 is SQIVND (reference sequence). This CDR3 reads CASNKGAILANEKLFF. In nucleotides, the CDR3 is TGTGCCAGTAATAAAGGGGCGATATTGGCTAATGAAAAACTGTTTTTT.

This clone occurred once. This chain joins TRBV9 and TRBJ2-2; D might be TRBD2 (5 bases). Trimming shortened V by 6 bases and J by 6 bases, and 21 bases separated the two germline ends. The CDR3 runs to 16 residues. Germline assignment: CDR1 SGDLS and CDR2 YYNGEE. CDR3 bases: TGTGCCAGCACCCCAGTTGGGCTAGCCTTGGCCGGGGAGCTGTTTTTT. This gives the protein CASTPVGLALAGELFF.

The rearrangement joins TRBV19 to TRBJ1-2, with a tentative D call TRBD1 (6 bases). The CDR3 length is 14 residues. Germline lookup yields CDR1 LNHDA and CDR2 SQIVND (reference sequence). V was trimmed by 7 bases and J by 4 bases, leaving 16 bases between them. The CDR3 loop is CASKLDIRGYGYTF. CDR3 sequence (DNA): TGTGCCAGTAAATTGGATATCAGGGGCTATGGCTACACCTTC.

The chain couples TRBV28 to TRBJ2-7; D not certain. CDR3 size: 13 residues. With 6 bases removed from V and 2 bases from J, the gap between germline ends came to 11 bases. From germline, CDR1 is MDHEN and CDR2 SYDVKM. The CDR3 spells CASSPRLAYEQYF. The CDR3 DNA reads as TGTGCCAGCAGCCCGAGGCTAGCCTACGAGCAGTACTTC.

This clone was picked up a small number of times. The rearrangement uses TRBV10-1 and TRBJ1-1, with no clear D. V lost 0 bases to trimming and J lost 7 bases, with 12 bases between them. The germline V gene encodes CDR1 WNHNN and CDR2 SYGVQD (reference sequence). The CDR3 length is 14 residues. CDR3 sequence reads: CASSESRGLGEAFF. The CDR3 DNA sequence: TGCGCCAGCAGTGAGTCGCGGGGATTGGGTGAAGCTTTCTTT.

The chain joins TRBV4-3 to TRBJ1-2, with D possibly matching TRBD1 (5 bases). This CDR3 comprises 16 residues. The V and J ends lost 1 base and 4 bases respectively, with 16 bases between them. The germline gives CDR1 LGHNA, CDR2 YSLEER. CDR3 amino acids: CASSQVRPGLSYGYTF. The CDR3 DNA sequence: TGCGCCAGCAGCCAAGTGCGACCGGGACTCTCCTATGGCTACACCTTC.

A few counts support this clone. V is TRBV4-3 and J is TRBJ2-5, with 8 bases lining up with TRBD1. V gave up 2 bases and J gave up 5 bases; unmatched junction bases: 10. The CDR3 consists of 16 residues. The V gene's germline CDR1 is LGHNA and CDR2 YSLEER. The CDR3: CASSQTGQGFGETQYF. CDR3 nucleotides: TGCGCCAGCAGCCAAACCGGACAGGGATTCGGGGAGACCCAGTACTTC.

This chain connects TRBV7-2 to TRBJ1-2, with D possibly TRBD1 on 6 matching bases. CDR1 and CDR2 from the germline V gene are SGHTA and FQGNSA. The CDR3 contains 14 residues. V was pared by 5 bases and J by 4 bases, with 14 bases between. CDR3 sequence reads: CASSPGGQLYGYTF. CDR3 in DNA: TGTGCCAGCAGCCCCGGGGGGCAGCTCTATGGCTACACCTTC.

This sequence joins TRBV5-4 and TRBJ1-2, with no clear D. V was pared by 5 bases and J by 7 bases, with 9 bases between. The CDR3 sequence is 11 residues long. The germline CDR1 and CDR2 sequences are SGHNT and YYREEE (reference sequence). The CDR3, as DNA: TGTGCCAGCAGTCCGGGAAGTGGCTACACCTTC. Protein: CASSPGSGYTF.

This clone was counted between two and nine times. The CDR3 sequence is CASSEQAYEQYF. In DNA, the CDR3 is TGCGCCAGCAGTGAACAGGCCTACGAGCAGTACTTC. V is TRBV10-2 and J is TRBJ2-7; D perhaps matches TRBD1 (5 bases). The CDR3 contains 12 residues. V was pared by 3 bases and J by 2 bases, with 5 bases between. The germline V gene encodes CDR1 WSHSY and CDR2 SAAADI.

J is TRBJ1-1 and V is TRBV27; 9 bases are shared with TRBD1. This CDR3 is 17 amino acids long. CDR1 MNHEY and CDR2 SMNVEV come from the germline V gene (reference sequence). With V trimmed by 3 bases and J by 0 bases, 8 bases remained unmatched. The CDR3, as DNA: TGTGCCAGCAGTTTTCGGTTGACAGGGGGGATGAACACTGAAGCTTTCTTT. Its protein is CASSFRLTGGMNTEAFF.

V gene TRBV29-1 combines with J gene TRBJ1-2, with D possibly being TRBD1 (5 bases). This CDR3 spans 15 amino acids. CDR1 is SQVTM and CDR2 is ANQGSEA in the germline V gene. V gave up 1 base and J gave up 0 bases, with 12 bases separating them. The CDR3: CSVEGGRDPNYGYTF. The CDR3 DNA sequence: TGCAGCGTTGAAGGGGGGAGGGACCCTAACTATGGCTACACCTTC.

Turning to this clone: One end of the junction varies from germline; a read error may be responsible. For the CDR3, the DNA is TGTGCCAGCAGTCTATCCGGGACAGGGGGCTTCTACGAGCAGTACTTC. This codes for CASSLSGTGGFYEQYF. This chain connects TRBV27 to TRBJ2-7, with 12 bases that match TRBD1. The CDR3 spans 16 residues. Germline assignment: CDR1 MNHEY and CDR2 SMNVEV (reference sequence).

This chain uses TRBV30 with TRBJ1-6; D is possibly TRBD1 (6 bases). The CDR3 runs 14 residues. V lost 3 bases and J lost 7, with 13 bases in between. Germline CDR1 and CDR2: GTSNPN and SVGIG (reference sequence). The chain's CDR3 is CAWRPWTANSPLHF. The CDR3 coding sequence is TGTGCCTGGAGACCCTGGACAGCGAATTCACCCCTCCACTTT.